This T cell receptor beta chain was documented in a study of blood T cell repertoires in COVID-19. On the study more broadly: Some COVID-19 samples were acute and others convalescent; all came from the United States, Italy and Spain. The analysed material was cDNA or gDNA that came from T cells, B-cell-depleted T cells, or PBMCs.

The germline gives CDR1 SGHTA, CDR2 FQGNSA. The CDR3 runs 14 residues. V was cut by 3 bases and J by 9 bases, with 12 bases left in between. Original methodology: For nucleated cells, counts were estimated from reference gene primer amplification. Assay used: immunoSEQ multiplex PCR; TCRdb lists only in-frame clones, some missing. That table is the source of V, J and clone size, and D and trimming were worked out from the DNA. The top ten hold over 7.5% of the sample, which has 200,000 to 300,000 clones, around nine tenths seen once. The rearrangement joins TRBV7-2 to TRBJ1-6; D possibly corresponds to TRBD1 (5 bases). The receptor's source is a man aged 35-49 years who had recovered from COVID-19. Input material: peripheral blood. CDR3: CASSLGQVGSPLHF. DNA for the CDR3: TGTGCCAGCAGCTTGGGGCAGGTGGGTTCACCCCTCCACTTT.